This T cell receptor (beta chain) was captured by sequencing in a study of graft-versus-host responses after intestinal transplantation. Study background: Uniformly, recipients were administered anti-thymocyte globulin induction with subsequent tacrolimus and steroids for about 3 years.

General study points: Early declines in HvG clones that occurred post-transplant were associated with peak circulating GvH clone levels.

Only in-frame clones appear in the TCRdb table, and some are missing; sequencing was by immunoSEQ multiplex PCR. The sample lists 95,000 to 150,000 clones; 85% to 95% were seen once. Germline lookup yields CDR1 LNHDA and CDR2 SQIVND (reference sequence). This CDR3 is built from 16 residues. J was trimmed by 7 bases and V by 6 bases; bases with no gene match: 10. Points on this clone: Its antigen is not known.

This material consisted of unstimulated CD4+ T cells sorted from spleen or lymph node cells, taken before intestinal transplant. The chain is built from TRBV19 and TRBJ2-2, with TRBD2 identical over 11 bases. This receptor was obtained from a human donor who received an intestinal transplant. The CDR3 DNA reads TGTGCCAGTAGGGGTACTAGCGGGAGTTTCAGCGGGGAGCTGTTTTTT. Translating gives CASRGTSGSFSGELFF.